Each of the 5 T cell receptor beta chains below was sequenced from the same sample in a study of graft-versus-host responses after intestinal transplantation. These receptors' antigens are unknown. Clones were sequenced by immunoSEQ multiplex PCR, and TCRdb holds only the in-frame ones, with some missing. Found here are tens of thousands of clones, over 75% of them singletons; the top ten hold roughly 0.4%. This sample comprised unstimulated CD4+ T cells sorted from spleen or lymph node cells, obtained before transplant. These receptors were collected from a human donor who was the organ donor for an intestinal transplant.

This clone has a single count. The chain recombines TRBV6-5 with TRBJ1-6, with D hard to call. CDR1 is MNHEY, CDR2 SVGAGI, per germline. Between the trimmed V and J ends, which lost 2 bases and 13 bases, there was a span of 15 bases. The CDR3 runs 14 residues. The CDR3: CASSYNPLLLPLHF. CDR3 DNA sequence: TGTGCCAGCAGTTACAACCCGCTATTGTTGCCCCTCCACTTT.

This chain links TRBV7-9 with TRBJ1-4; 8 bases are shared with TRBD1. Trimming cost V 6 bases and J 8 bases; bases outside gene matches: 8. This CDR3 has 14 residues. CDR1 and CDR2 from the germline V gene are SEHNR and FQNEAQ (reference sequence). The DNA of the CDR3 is TGTGCCAGCAGACGACAGGGGATGGGGGAAAAACTGTTTTTT. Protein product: CASRRQGMGEKLFF. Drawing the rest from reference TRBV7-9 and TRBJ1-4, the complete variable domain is DTGVSQNPRHKITKRGQNVTFRCDPISEHNRLYWYRQTLGQGPEFLTYFQNEAQLEKSRLLSDRFSAERPKGSFSTLEIQRTEQGDSAMYLCASRRQGMGEKLFFGSGTQLSVL.

CDR3 sequence: CASGDRGSPLHF. In nucleotides, the CDR3 is TGTGCCAGCGGGGACAGGGGCTCACCCCTCCACTTT. The V and J genes are TRBV9 and TRBJ1-6, with 10 bases fitting TRBD1. There are 12 residues in the CDR3. V lost 7 bases, J lost 10 bases, and 2 bases stayed unmatched. In germline, CDR1 is SGDLS, CDR2 YYNGEE.

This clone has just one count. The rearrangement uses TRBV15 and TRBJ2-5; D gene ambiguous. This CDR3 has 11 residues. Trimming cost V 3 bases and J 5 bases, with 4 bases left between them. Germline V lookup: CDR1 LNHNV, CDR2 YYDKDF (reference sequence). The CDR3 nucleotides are TGTGCCACCAGCAGGAGCGAGACCCAGTACTTC. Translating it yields CATSRSETQYF.

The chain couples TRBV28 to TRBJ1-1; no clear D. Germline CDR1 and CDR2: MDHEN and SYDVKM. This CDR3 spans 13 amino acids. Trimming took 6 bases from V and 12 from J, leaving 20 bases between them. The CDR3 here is CASRPTTRPTTFF. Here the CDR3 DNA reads TGTGCCAGCAGGCCGACAACGCGACCAACCACTTTCTTT.